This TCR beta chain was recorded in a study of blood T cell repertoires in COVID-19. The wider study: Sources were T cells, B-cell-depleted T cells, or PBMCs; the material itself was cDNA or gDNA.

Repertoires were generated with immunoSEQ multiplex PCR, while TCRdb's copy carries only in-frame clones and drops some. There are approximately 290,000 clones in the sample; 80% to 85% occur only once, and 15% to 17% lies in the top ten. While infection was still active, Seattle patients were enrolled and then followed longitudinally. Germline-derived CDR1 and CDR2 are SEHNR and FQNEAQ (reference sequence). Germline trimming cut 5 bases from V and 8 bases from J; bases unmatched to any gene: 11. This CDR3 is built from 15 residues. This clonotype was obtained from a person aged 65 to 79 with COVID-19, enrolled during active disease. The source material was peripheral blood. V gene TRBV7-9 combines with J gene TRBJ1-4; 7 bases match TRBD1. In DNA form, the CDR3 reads TGTGCCAGCAGCCCGACAGGGTCTTTAGGAGAAAAACTGTTTTTT. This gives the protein CASSPTGSLGEKLFF.